These 2 T cell receptor beta chains were sequenced from one sample in a study of blood T cell repertoires in COVID-19. Produced via immunoSEQ multiplex PCR; TCRdb's table is partial and in-frame only. Here the sample spans about 59,000 clones, approximately 80% being singletons. The material sequenced was peripheral blood. These receptors came from a woman of 80 years or more with acute or convalescent COVID-19.

Regarding this clone: Other DNA sequences of this sample code for an identical CDR3. This rearrangement joins TRBV30 to TRBJ1-1; D is possibly TRBD1 (5 bases). Trimming took off 0 bases at V and 2 bases at J, with 19 bases between the two ends. The CDR3 contains 17 residues. CDR1 and CDR2 (germline): GTSNPN, SVGIG (reference sequence). The CDR3 is CAWSVRGPIHHNTEAFF. Written as DNA, the CDR3 is TGTGCCTGGAGTGTAAGGGGCCCTATCCATCACAACACTGAAGCTTTCTTT.

This chain connects TRBV6-5 to TRBJ1-3, with D possibly matching TRBD1 (6 bases). The CDR3 spans 15 residues. V lost 2 bases to trimming and J lost 2 bases, with 10 bases between them. Germline V gene lookup returns CDR1 MNHEY and CDR2 SVGAGI. The CDR3: CASSYKAGAGNTIYF. The DNA of the CDR3 is TGTGCCAGCAGTTACAAGGCAGGGGCTGGAAACACCATATATTTT.